What follows is one T cell receptor beta chain and its context. This clonotype was counted at least ten times. What antigen it recognizes has not been identified. No base-level quality is on record; no much larger clone is a single base apart. cDNA synthesis used template-switch 5'RACE with a primer carrying a 10-nucleotide random unique molecular identifier tagging each TCR transcript. Every sequencing run yielded over 200 million TCR-beta sequences covering 15-18 subjects. The RNeasy kit was used to extract total RNA. The KAPA Real-time Library Amplification kit was used to amplify TCR-beta VDJ regions with primers for the TCR constant region and the 5'RACE anchor. A first PCR added sample indexes and Illumina adaptors, after which a second PCR increased the library yield. The roughly 650 bp TCR product was size-selected on a 2% E-gel SizeSelection system after Ampure bead purification. Library quality was checked on a Bioanalyzer, concentration was measured with Qubit, and libraries were quantified with the Kapa Library Quantification kit before pooling. An Illumina HiSeq 2500 sequenced the libraries paired-end 2 x 150 bp. To increase sequence diversity, 25-30% phiX was spiked into each library pool. The paper's processing steps were these. Quality-filtered reads were processed with the UMI-based MiGEC pipeline, and over 75% of raw TCR sequences were removed by the MiGEC pipeline during error correction. VDJ genes were aligned to IMGT germline references, and each clonotype was defined by a unique CDR3 amino acid sequence together with V-J genes. VDJtools evaluated clonal expansion, Shannon diversity and CDR3 relatedness (CalcPairwiseDistances, ClusterSamples); CLCbio workbench built phylogenetic trees. Expanded clones were defined as having at least 8 unique UMIs, based on coefficient-of-variation modelling across technical triplicates. TCRdb reprocessed the public reads (quality trimming at Q25 with fastp, clone calling with MiXCR) and kept in-frame beta chains. CDR3 protein duplicates are merged, each entry listing the most common genes and DNA. The V and J calls shown here were made by TCRdb, not taken from the authors' results. The sample table shows almost 85,000 distinct CDR3 sequences, and just over 2.5% are seen once. The ten most abundant clones make up over 0.95% of the sample.

For the unsorted PBMC libraries, 2 million PBMCs were stored in RNAlater at -80 degrees C until RNA extraction and were used to generate the libraries. Multiple sclerosis patients were enrolled in a US clinical protocol evaluating disease progression by magnetic resonance imaging. Peripheral blood was subjected to Ficoll-Hypaque density gradient centrifugation to isolate PBMCs, which were then cryopreserved in liquid nitrogen. This sample is part of a study of neurological immune-mediated disorders (dated by TCRdb to the late 2010s). Describing the broader study: Of the 35 or so multiple sclerosis patients, around 30 had relapsing-remitting MS and 3 had secondary progressive MS. Peripheral blood TCR-beta repertoires from patients with HTLV-I-associated myelopathy (HAM/TSP), patients with multiple sclerosis, and healthy controls were compared in the study using UMI-based sequencing. The roughly 110 TCR-beta libraries included longitudinal samples, technical triplicates and paired sorted CD4+ and CD8+ T-cell subsets alongside PBMC samples. The cohort comprised 65 to 75 subjects: about 15 HAM/TSP patients, 35 or so multiple sclerosis patients and around 20 healthy controls. Overall study outcomes, separate from this receptor: TCR clonal expansion was greatest in HAM/TSP patients and smallest in MS patients, who ranked below even healthy controls. No identical CDR3 amino acid sequences were shared among expanded clones across subjects, suggesting private TCR-beta repertoires in all groups. In a phylogenetic analysis, the repertoires of 18 out of 34 MS patients fell into a single cluster of related CDR3 sequences, pointing to a possible signature at the repertoire level. No clinical or MRI features were associated with the MS cluster, and the authors said that larger cohorts are needed.

The CDR3 runs 16 amino acids, cysteine and phenylalanine included. The only DNA kept is the CDR3, 48 bases in frame from the first base. Looking up the germline V gene (reference sequence) yields CDR1 SEHNR and CDR2 FQNEAQ. Germline trimming: 1 base from V, 6 bases from J; junction bases outside gene matches: 7. Sequenced: PBMCs. This sequence was found in a woman aged 25 to 39 with multiple sclerosis. The V and J segments used are TRBV7-9 and TRBJ1-1, and TRBD1 matches 11 of the central bases. The DNA is as follows: TGTGCCAGCAGCTTAGTCGCTCCGGGACAGGGGGCTGAAGCTTTCTTT. Its protein reads: CASSLVAPGQGAEAFF.